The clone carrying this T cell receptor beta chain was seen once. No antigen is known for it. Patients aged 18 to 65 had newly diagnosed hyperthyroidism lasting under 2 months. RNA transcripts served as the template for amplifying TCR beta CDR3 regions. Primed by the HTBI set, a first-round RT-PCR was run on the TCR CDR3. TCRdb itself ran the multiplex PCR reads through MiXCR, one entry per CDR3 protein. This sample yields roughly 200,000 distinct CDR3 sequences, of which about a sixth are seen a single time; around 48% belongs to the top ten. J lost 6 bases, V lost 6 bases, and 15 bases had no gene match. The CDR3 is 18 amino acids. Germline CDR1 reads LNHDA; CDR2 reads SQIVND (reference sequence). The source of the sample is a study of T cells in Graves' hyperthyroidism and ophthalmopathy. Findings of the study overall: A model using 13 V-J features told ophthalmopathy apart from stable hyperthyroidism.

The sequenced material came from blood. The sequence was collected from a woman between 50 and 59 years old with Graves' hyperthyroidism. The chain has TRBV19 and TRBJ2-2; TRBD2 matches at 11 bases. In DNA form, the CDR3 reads TGTGCCAGTAGCCCCTCGGCCCTACTAGCGGGAGCCCCCGGGGAGCTGTTTTTT. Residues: CASSPSALLAGAPGELFF.